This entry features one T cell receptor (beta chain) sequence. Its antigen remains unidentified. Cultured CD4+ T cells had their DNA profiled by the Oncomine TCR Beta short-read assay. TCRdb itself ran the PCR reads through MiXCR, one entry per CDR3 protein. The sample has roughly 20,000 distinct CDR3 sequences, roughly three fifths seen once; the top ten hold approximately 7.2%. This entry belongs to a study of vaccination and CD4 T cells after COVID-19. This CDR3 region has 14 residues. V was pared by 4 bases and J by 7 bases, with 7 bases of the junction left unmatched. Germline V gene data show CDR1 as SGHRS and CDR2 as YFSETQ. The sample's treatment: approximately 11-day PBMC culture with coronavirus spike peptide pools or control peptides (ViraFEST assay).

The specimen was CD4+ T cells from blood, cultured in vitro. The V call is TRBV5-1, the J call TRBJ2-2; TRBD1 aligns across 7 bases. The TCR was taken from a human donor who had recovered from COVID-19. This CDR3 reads CASSTDRVNGELFF. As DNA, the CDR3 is TGCGCCAGCAGCACAGACAGGGTCAACGGGGAGCTGTTTTTT. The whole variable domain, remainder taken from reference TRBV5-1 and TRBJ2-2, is KAGVTQTPRYLIKTRGQQVTLSCSPISGHRSVSWYQQTPGQGLQFLFEYFSETQRNKGNFPGRFSGRQFSNSRSEMNVSTLELGDSALYLCASSTDRVNGELFFGEGSRLTVL.